Following are 9 T cell receptor beta chains from one sample sequenced in a study of blood T cell repertoires in COVID-19. Clones were read by immunoSEQ multiplex PCR, and TCRdb kept only the in-frame ones, dropping some. The sample has around 250,000 clones; more than 85% are singletons. The specimen sequenced was PBMCs or T cells enriched from blood (not recorded which). These TCRs come from a young woman who had recovered from COVID-19.

This clone was seen a few times. The gene calls are TRBV28 and TRBJ1-1, with D uncertain. CDR1 is MDHEN and CDR2 is SYDVKM in the germline V gene. The CDR3 contains 11 residues. Trimming took 6 bases from V and 2 from J, leaving 4 bases between them. This chain's CDR3 is CASRRNTEAFF. The CDR3 region has the DNA TGTGCCAGCAGGCGTAACACTGAAGCTTTCTTT.

The CDR3: CASSLAGAGLADTQYF. In nucleotides, the CDR3 is TGTGCCAGCAGCTTAGCGGGAGCGGGCCTAGCAGATACGCAGTATTTT. The chain has TRBV7-6 and TRBJ2-3; D may be TRBD2 (6 bases). The CDR3 has 16 residues. Germline CDR1 is SGHVS and CDR2 is FNYEAQ. Trimming removed 0 bases from V and 4 bases from J, with 14 bases in between.

This clone was detected once. The V call is TRBV7-8, the J call TRBJ1-5; D is undetermined. The CDR3 extends over 13 amino acids. Looked up from germline, CDR1 is SGHVS and CDR2 is FQNEAQ. The ends were cut back, 5 bases at V and 0 bases at J, with 5 bases in the middle. CDR3 residues: CASSSYSNQPQHF. The CDR3 nucleotides read TGTGCCAGCAGCAGCTATAGCAATCAGCCCCAGCATTTT.

The chain combines TRBV12-3 or TRBV12-4 with TRBJ1-1, with D hard to call. V lost 3 bases to trimming and J lost 1 base, with 6 bases between them. The CDR3 is 13 residues long. CDR3 DNA sequence: TGTGCCAGCAGTTTGGAGGGGAACACTGAAGCTTTCTTT. Amino acids: CASSLEGNTEAFF.

This clone has a handful of counts. The chain employs TRBV11-2 and TRBJ1-1, with TRBD1 matching 10 bases. Germline CDR1 SGHAT, CDR2 FQNNGV. CDR3 length equals 14 residues. V was pared by 5 bases and J by 4 bases, with 4 bases of the junction left unmatched. The chain's CDR3 is CASSPTGGGTEAFF. The CDR3 DNA reads TGTGCCAGCAGCCCGACAGGGGGCGGCACTGAAGCTTTCTTT.

The sample holds a few counts of this clone. The chain recombines TRBV25-1 with TRBJ2-5; no reliable D call. The CDR3 consists of 17 residues. Trimming removed 0 bases from V and 7 bases from J, with 21 bases in between. Germline V gene sequence: CDR1 MGHDK, CDR2 SYGVNS. CDR3 nucleotides: TGTGCCAGCAGTGAATATCGTCCGAGCGCTGCTGAGGTGACCCAGTACTTC. Amino acids: CASSEYRPSAAEVTQYF.

V is TRBV28 and J is TRBJ1-1, with 9 nucleotides matching TRBD1. Germline V CDR1 and CDR2: MDHEN, SYDVKM. The CDR3 length is 13 residues. V dropped 3 bases and J dropped 11; count of bases not matched to a gene: 7. CDR3: CASSFSDRGTAFF. The CDR3 bases are TGTGCCAGCAGTTTCTCTGACAGGGGGACGGCTTTCTTT. The full variable domain, its missing parts supplied by reference TRBV28 and TRBJ1-1, is DVKVTQSSRYLVKRTGEKVFLECVQDMDHENMFWYRQDPGLGLRLIYFSYDVKMKEKGDIPEGYSVSREKKERFSLILESASTNQTSMYLCASSFSDRGTAFFGQGTRLTVV.

The rearrangement uses TRBV5-1 and TRBJ1-5, with D tentatively TRBD1 (5 bases). This CDR3 has 15 residues. The V and J ends lost 5 bases and 3 bases respectively, with 15 bases between them. Germline V gene data show CDR1 as SGHRS and CDR2 as YFSETQ. CDR3 nucleotide sequence: TGCGCCAGCAGGGAGGGGCGCAGGGACAATCAGCCCCAGCATTTT. It encodes CASREGRRDNQPQHF.

This chain uses TRBV27 with TRBJ2-1; 8 bases agree with TRBD1. The CDR3 length is 16 residues. Germline trimming cut 5 bases from V and 4 bases from J; bases unmatched to any gene: 10. From germline, CDR1 is MNHEY and CDR2 SMNVEV (reference sequence). The CDR3 here is CASSPGQGKPYNEQFF. The CDR3, as DNA: TGTGCCAGCAGTCCTGGACAGGGAAAACCTTACAATGAGCAGTTCTTC.